Following are 2 T cell receptor beta chains from one sample sequenced in a study of blood T cell repertoires in COVID-19. Produced via immunoSEQ multiplex PCR; TCRdb's table is partial and in-frame only. The sample contains more than 200,000 clones, 86% of which appear only once. The sample comprised peripheral blood. These receptors all come from a woman aged 45-65 years with acute or convalescent COVID-19.

The rearrangement uses TRBV10-3 and TRBJ2-2, with D uncertain. The V end lost 6 bases, the J end lost 2 bases, and 16 bases lay between the germline ends. This CDR3 comprises 16 residues. Per germline, CDR1 ENHRY and CDR2 SYGVKD. Here the CDR3 DNA reads TGTGCCATCAGGAACACTAACCGGGTCAACACCGGGGAGCTGTTTTTT. Protein: CAIRNTNRVNTGELFF.

The rearrangement uses TRBV29-1 and TRBJ2-3, with 10 bases lining up with TRBD1. The germline V gene has CDR1 SQVTM and CDR2 ANQGSEA. This CDR3 has 12 amino acids. CDR3: CGSGQGRHTQYF. For the CDR3, the DNA is TGCGGGTCGGGACAGGGGAGGCATACGCAGTATTTT.